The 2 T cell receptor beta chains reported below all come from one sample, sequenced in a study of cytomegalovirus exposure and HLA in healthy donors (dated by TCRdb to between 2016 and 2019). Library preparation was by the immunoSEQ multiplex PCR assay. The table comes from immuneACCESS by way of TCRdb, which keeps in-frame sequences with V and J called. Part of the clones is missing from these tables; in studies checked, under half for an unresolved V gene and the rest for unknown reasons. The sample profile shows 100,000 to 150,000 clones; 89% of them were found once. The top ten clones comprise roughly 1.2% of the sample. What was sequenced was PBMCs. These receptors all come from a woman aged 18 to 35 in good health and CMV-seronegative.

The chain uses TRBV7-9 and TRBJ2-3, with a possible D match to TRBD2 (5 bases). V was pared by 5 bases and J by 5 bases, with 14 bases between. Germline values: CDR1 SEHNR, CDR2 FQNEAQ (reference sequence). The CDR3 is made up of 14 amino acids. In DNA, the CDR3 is TGTGCCAGCAGCCGTGGGAGCCCCAGAGATACGCAGTATTTT. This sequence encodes CASSRGSPRDTQYF.

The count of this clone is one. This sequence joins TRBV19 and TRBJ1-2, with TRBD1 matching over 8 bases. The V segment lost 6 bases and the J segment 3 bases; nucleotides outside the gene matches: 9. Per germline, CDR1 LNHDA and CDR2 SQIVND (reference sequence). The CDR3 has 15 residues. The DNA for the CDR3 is TGTGCCAGTAGGACCAGACAGGGGAAAGACTATGGCTACACCTTC. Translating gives CASRTRQGKDYGYTF.